These 2 T cell receptor beta chains share one sample of origin, sequenced in a study of T cell clones after liver transplantation (dated by TCRdb to about 2019). The library was prepared using the immunoSEQ multiplex PCR assay. The table was pulled from immuneACCESS by TCRdb, which kept in-frame rearrangements only. Such tables lose some clones; where checked, under half of the loss comes from unresolved V genes, and the rest has no known cause. Across this sample there are over 25,000 clones, with 90% to 95% seen only once. Together, the top ten hold roughly 27% of the sample. The sequenced sample was CD8+ T cells from blood, obtained 12 months after liver transplant. The source of these receptors is a human patient who received a liver transplant. After a transplant, the donor of the graft may account for some T cells.

This chain uses TRBV10-3 with TRBJ2-7, with D unresolved. CDR3 length: 16 amino acids. The germline gives CDR1 ENHRY, CDR2 SYGVKD. The ends were cut back, 0 bases at V and 0 bases at J, with 12 bases in the middle. CDR3 sequence (DNA): TGTGCCATCAGTGAGTCGTTGGAGACAAGCTCCTACGAGCAGTACTTC. It is translated as CAISESLETSSYEQYF.

The CDR3 is CASSLTWDRAGELFF. The CDR3 nucleotides read TGTGCCAGCAGCCTTACCTGGGACAGAGCCGGGGAGCTGTTTTTT. V and J are TRBV13 and TRBJ2-2; 7 bases map to TRBD1. The germline V gene encodes CDR1 PRHDT and CDR2 FYEKMQ (reference sequence). V gave up 5 bases and J gave up 6 bases; unmatched junction bases: 9. This CDR3 has 15 amino acids. Full variable domain (missing parts from reference TRBV13 and TRBJ2-2): AAGVIQSPRHLIKEKRETATLKCYPIPRHDTVYWYQQGPGQDPQFLISFYEKMQSDKGSIPDRFSAQQFSDYHSELNMSSLELGDSALYFCASSLTWDRAGELFFGEGSRLTVL.